The rows below give T cell receptor beta chains drawn from one sample of a study of blood T cell repertoires in COVID-19. Sequencing used immunoSEQ multiplex PCR; TCRdb keeps in-frame clones, though not all of them. The sample has tens of thousands of clones; approximately 86% are singletons. The specimen was peripheral blood. The receptors were sampled from a human donor in a cohort sampled during active COVID-19. Both conserved end residues are part of each CDR3. A D gene is named only where the DNA matches it firmly. Expanded clones get a size class; other rows say once, few or many, or leave the size out.

clone size,D gene,J gene,V gene,CDR3 protein,CDR3 DNA
NA,TRBD2,TRBJ2-1,TRBV6-4,CASSDPTSGRDNEQFF,TGTGCCAGCAGTGACCCGACTAGCGGGAGGGACAATGAGCAGTTCTTC
NA,TRBD1,TRBJ1-1,TRBV27,CARDSLKEAFF,TGTGCCCGGGACAGCCTAAAAGAAGCTTTCTTT
NA,TRBD2,TRBJ2-3,TRBV7-3,CASSFGTSGLTDTQYF,TGTGCCAGCAGCTTTGGGACTAGCGGCTTGACAGATACGCAGTATTTT
NA,NA,TRBJ1-6,TRBV2,CASSETEDSPLHF,TGTGCCAGCAGTGAGACTGAAGATTCACCCCTCCACTTT
NA,TRBD2,TRBJ2-3,TRBV7-3,CASSGVGGTDTQYF,TGTGCCAGCTCGGGAGTCGGGGGGACAGATACGCAGTATTTT
few,TRBD1,TRBJ1-3,TRBV3-1/TRBV3-2,CASSRLLGTGYGNTIYF,TGTGCCAGCAGCCGCCTGCTTGGGACAGGTTATGGAAACACCATATATTTT
NA,NA,TRBJ2-1,TRBV4-1,CASSQVTSSYNEQFF,TGCGCCAGCAGCCAAGTTACTAGCTCCTACAATGAGCAGTTCTTC
NA,TRBD1,TRBJ2-7,TRBV28,CASYSRKGGRSSYEQYF,TGTGCCAGCTATTCCCGAAAAGGGGGCCGAAGCTCCTACGAGCAGTACTTC
NA,TRBD1,TRBJ1-1,TRBV27,CASSWGGSGGNTEAFF,TGTGCCAGCAGTTGGGGGGGTTCAGGGGGCAACACTGAAGCTTTCTTT
NA,NA,TRBJ1-1,TRBV7-9,CASSLETRDTEAFF,TGTGCCAGCAGCTTAGAAACCAGGGACACTGAAGCTTTCTTT
NA,TRBD2,TRBJ2-7,TRBV18,CASSPAAGGATYEQYF,TGTGCCAGCTCACCAGCGGCGGGAGGGGCGACCTACGAGCAGTACTTC
NA,TRBD1,TRBJ1-2,TRBV28,CASSQTGTGGSYGYTF,TGTGCCAGCAGTCAGACCGGGACAGGGGGCAGCTATGGCTACACCTTC
NA,TRBD1,TRBJ1-2,TRBV30,CAANRGNYGYTF,TGTGCCGCGAACAGGGGGAACTATGGCTACACCTTC
NA,NA,TRBJ2-7,TRBV27,CASSSHPTYEQYF,TGTGCCAGCAGTTCCCACCCTACCTACGAGCAGTACTTC
few,TRBD2,TRBJ2-1,TRBV7-3,CASSFTSGSTEQFF,TGTGCCAGCAGTTTTACTAGCGGGTCTACTGAGCAGTTCTTC
NA,NA,TRBJ2-1,TRBV11-3,CASSPNDGARWYEQFF,TGTGCCAGCAGCCCCAACGATGGGGCTAGATGGTATGAGCAGTTCTTC